This TCR beta chain was profiled in a study of beta chain features in type 1 diabetes. Findings of the study overall: Among all four CD4+ subsets, Type 1 diabetes patients had TCRB CDR3s that were moderately but significantly shorter. Type 1 diabetes patients had fewer VDJ junction insertions and more deletions.

This clone was counted a few times. Its antigen is not identified. Every bit of the isolated RNA underwent reverse transcription, so sequencing read expressed TCRB transcripts. Using immunoSEQ multiplex PCR, the repertoire was profiled, and TCRdb retains in-frame clones only, with some absent. In the table there are roughly 700,000 clones, roughly 13% of which are singletons. V was shortened by 6 bases and J by 5 bases, with 16 bases between the two germline ends. CDR1 is SEHNR and CDR2 is FQNEAQ in the germline V gene (reference sequence). This CDR3 is built from 14 residues. Sequencing was performed on naive CD4+ T cells from blood. The sequence derives from a young man with type 1 diabetes. J is TRBJ2-5 and V is TRBV7-9; D possibly corresponds to TRBD1 (6 bases). CDR3 DNA sequence: TGTGCCAGCAGTCCCCAGGGGATCCAGGAGACCCAGTACTTC. Encoded protein: CASSPQGIQETQYF.